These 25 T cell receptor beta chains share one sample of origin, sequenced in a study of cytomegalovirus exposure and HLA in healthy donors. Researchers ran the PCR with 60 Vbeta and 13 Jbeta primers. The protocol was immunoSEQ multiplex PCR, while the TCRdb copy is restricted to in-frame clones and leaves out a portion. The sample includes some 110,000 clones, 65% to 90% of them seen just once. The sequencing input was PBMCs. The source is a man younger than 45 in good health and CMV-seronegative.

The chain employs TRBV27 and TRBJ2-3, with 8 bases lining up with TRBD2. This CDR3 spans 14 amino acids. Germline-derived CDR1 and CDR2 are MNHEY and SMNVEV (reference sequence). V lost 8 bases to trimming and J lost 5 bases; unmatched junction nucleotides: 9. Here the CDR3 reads CASGPGGAGDTQYF. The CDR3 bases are TGTGCCAGCGGACCGGGGGGGGCCGGAGATACGCAGTATTTT.

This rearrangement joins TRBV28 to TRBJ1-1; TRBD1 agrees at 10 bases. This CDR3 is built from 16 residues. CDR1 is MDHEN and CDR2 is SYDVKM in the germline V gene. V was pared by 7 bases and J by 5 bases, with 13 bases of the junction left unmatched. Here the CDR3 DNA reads TGTGCCAGCACCTTTTTGTTGACAGGGGGCGTGACTGAAGCTTTCTTT. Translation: CASTFLLTGGVTEAFF.

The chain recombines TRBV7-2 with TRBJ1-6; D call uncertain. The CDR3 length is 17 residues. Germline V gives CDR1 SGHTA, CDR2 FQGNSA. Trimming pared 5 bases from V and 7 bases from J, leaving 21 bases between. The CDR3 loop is CASSATEADPRNSPLHF. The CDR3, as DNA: TGTGCCAGCAGCGCGACTGAGGCCGACCCAAGAAATTCACCCCTCCACTTT.

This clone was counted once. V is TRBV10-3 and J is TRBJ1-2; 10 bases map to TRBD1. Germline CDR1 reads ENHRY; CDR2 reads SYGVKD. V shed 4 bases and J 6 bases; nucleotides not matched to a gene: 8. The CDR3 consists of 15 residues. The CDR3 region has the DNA TGTGCCATCAGTGCGGGGGGACAGGGGACGGATGGCTACACCTTC. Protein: CAISAGGQGTDGYTF.

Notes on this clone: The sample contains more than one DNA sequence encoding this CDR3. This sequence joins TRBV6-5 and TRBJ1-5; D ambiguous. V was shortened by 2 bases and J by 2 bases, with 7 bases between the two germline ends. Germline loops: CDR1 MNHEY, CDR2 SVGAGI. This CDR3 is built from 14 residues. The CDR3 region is CASSYGQGNQPQHF. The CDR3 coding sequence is TGTGCCAGCAGTTACGGGCAGGGCAATCAGCCCCAGCATTTT.

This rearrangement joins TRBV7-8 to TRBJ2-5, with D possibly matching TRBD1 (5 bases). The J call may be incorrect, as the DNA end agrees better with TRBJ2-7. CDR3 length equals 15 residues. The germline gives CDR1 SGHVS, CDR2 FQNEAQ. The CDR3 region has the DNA TGTGCCAGCAGCTTAGGACAGTCCTTTGGCTACGAGCAGTACTTC. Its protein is CASSLGQSFGYEQYF.

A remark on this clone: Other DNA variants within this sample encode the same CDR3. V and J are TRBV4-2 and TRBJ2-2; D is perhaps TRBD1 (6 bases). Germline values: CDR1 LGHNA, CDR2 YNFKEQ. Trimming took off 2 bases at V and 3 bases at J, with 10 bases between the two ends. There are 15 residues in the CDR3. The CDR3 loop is CASSQPGQYTGELFF. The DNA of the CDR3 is TGTGCCAGCAGCCAACCGGGACAATACACCGGGGAGCTGTTTTTT.

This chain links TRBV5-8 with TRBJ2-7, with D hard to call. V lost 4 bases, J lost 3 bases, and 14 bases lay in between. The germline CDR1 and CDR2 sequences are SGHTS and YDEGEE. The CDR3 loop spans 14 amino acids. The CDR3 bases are TGTGCCAGCAGCGAACTCCGACGGGTCTACGAGCAGTACTTC. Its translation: CASSELRRVYEQYF.

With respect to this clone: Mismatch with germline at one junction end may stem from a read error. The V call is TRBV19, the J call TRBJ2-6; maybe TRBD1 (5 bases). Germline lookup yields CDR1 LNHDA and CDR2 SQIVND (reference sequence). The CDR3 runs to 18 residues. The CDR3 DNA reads TGTGCCAGTAGCTCAAACCATCACCTCCTTTCTGGGGCCAACCTCCTGACTTTC. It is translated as CASSSNHHLLSGANLLTF. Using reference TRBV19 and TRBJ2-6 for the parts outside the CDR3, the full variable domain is DGGITQSPKYLFRKEGQNVTLSCEQNLNHDAMYWYRQDPGQGLRLIYYSQIVNDFQKGDIAEGYSVSREKKESFPLTVTSAQKNPTAFYLCASSSNHHLLSGANLLTFGAGSRLTVL.

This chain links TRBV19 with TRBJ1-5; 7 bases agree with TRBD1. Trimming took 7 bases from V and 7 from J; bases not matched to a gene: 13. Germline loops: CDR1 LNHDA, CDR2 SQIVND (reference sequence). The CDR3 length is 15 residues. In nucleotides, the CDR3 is TGTGCCAGTATCGGGCAGACAGGGAGGTCACAGCCCCAGCATTTT. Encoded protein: CASIGQTGRSQPQHF. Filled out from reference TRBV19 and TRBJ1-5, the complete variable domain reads DGGITQSPKYLFRKEGQNVTLSCEQNLNHDAMYWYRQDPGQGLRLIYYSQIVNDFQKGDIAEGYSVSREKKESFPLTVTSAQKNPTAFYLCASIGQTGRSQPQHFGDGTRLSIL.

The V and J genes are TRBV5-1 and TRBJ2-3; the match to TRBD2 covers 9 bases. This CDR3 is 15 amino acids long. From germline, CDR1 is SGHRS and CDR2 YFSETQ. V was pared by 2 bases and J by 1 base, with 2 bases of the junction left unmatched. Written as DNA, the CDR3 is TGCGCCAGCAGCTTCGTAGCGGGGGGCACAGATACGCAGTATTTT. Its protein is CASSFVAGGTDTQYF.

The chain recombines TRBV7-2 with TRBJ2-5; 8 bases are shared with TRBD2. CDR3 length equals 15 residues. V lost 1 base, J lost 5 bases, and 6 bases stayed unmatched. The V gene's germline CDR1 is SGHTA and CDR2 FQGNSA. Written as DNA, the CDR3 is TGTGCCAGCAGCTTAGGGGTTAGCGGGGTGGAGACCCAGTACTTC. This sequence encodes CASSLGVSGVETQYF.

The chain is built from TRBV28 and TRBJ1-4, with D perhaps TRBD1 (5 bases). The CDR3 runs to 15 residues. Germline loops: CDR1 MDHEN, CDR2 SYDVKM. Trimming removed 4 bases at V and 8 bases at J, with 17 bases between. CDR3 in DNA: TGTGCCAGCAGTTCCCAGACGCAGGGAGGAGAAAAACTGTTTTTT. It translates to CASSSQTQGGEKLFF.

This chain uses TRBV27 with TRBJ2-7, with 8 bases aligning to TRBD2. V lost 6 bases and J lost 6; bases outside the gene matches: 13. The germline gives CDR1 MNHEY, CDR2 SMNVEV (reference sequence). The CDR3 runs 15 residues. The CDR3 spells CASSPTGTRVREQYF. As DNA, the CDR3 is TGTGCCAGCAGCCCTACCGGGACTAGGGTTCGCGAGCAGTACTTC.

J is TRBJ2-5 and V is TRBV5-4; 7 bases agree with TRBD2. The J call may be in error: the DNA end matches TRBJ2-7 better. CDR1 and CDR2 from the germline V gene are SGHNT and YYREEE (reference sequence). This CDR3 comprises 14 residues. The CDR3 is CASSLSGSSYEQYF. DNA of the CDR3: TGTGCCAGCAGCCTTAGCGGGTCCTCCTACGAGCAGTACTTC.

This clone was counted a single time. The CDR3 sequence: CASSQDTNTEAFF. CDR3 sequence (DNA): TGCGCCAGCAGCCAAGACACGAACACTGAAGCTTTCTTT. The rearrangement links TRBV5-1 to TRBJ1-1; D is unclear. V was cut by 4 bases and J by 1 base, with 8 bases left in between. This CDR3 is built from 13 residues. Germline CDR1 is SGHRS and CDR2 is YFSETQ.

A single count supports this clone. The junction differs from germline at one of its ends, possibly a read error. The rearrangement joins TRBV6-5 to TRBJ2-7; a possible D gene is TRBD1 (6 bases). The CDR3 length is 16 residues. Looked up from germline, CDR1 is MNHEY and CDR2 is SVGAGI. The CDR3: CASSYGQGLTTYGQYF. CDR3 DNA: TGTGCCAGCAGTTACGGCCAGGGGCTAACCACCTACGGGCAGTACTTC.

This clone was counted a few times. CDR3 protein: CASSQGSGNSPLHF. CDR3 DNA: TGTGCCAGCAGCCAGGGGTCGGGGAATTCACCCCTCCACTTT. V gene TRBV6-1 combines with J gene TRBJ1-6; tentatively, D is TRBD1 (6 bases). Looked up from germline, CDR1 is MNHNS and CDR2 is SASEGT. CDR3 length: 14 amino acids. The V and J ends lost 6 bases and 7 bases respectively, with 13 bases between them.

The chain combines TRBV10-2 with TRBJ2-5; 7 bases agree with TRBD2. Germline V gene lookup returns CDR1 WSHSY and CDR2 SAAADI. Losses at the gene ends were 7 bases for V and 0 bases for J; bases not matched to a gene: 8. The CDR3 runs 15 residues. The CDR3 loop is CASKKAGWYQETQYF. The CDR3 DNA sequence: TGCGCCAGCAAAAAAGCGGGGTGGTACCAAGAGACCCAGTACTTC.

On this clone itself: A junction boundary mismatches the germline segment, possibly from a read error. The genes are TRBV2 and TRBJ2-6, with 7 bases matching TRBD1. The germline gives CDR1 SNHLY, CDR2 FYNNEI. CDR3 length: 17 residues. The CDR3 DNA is TGTGCCAGCAAGCACCGGGACAGCGGCTCTGGGGCCAACGGCCTGACTTTC. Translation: CASKHRDSGSGANGLTF.

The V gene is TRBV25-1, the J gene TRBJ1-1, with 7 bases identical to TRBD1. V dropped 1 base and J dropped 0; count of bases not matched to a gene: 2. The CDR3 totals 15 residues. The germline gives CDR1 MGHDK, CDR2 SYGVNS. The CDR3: CASSELRGLNTEAFF. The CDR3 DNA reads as TGTGCCAGCAGTGAATTGAGGGGGCTGAACACTGAAGCTTTCTTT.

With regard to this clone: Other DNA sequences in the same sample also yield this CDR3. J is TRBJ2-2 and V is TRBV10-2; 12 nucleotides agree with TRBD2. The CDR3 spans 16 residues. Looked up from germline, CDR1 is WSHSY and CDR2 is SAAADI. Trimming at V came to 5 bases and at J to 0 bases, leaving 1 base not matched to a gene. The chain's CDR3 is CASSLAGGPNTGELFF. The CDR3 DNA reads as TGCGCCAGCAGTCTAGCGGGGGGGCCGAACACCGGGGAGCTGTTTTTT.

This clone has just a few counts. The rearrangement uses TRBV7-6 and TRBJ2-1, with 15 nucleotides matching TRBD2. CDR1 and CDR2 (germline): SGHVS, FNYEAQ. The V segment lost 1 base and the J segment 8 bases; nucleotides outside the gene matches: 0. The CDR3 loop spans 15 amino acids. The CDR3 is CASSLGTSGGDEQFF. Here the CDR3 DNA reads TGTGCCAGCAGCTTAGGGACTAGCGGGGGGGATGAGCAGTTCTTC.

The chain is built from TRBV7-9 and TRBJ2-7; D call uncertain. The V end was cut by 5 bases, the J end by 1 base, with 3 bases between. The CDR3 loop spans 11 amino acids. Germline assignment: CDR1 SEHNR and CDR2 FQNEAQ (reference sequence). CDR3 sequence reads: CASSPSYEQYF. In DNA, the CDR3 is TGTGCCAGCAGCCCATCCTACGAGCAGTACTTC.

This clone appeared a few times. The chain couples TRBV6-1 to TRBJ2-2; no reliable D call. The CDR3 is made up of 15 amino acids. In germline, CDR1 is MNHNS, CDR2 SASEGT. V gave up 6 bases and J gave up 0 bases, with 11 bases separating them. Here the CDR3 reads CASSAGATNTGELFF. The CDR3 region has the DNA TGTGCCAGCAGCGCCGGTGCTACGAACACCGGGGAGCTGTTTTTT.